The sample holds one count of the clone carrying this T cell receptor beta chain. The entry originates in a study of blood T cell repertoires in COVID-19. About the study: From the United States, Italy and Spain came samples of acute and convalescent COVID-19. PBMCs, B-cell-depleted T cells, or T cells were the source of the cDNA or gDNA that made up the material.

Germline V gives CDR1 SGHRS, CDR2 YFSETQ. The V and J ends lost 9 bases and 2 bases, in that order; junction bases with no gene match: 7. This CDR3 has 13 amino acids. Original handling: Scientists estimated how many nucleated cells there were by amplifying reference gene primers. Produced via immunoSEQ multiplex PCR; TCRdb's table is partial and in-frame only. D and trimming come from the DNA, and the V and J calls and clone size come from that table. The data contain over 80,000 clones, around 88% of them singletons. The chain is built from TRBV5-1 and TRBJ1-1; 7 bases align to TRBD1. The source material was peripheral blood. The sequence came from an elderly man with active or convalescent COVID-19. The CDR3 protein is CATSQGENTEAFF. In DNA, the CDR3 is TGCGCCACTTCTCAGGGGGAAAACACTGAAGCTTTCTTT.